Below, one TCR beta chain is given with its context. Its specificity is not known. The CDR3 sequence is 15 residues long. CDR1 and CDR2 (germline): SGDLS, YYNGEE. V was cut by 3 bases and J by 8 bases, with 18 bases left in between. The data were obtained in a study of T cells in Graves' hyperthyroidism and ophthalmopathy. In the study overall: It was at initial diagnosis, before any treatment, that peripheral blood was collected. Study-wide results and caveats: By a 13 V-J model, ophthalmopathy was set apart from stable hyperthyroidism.

The TCR beta CDR3 regions underwent amplification using RNA transcripts as the source. Using the HTBI primer set, a first-round RT-PCR was run on the TCR CDR3. TCRdb passed the multiplex PCR reads through MiXCR, listing each CDR3 protein once. The table lists 700,000 or so distinct CDR3 sequences, roughly 17% of them singletons. Uncontrolled infection, other autoimmune disease, pregnancy or lactation disqualified patients from enrolment. Sequencing input: blood. The receptor was isolated from a man aged 18-30 years with Graves' hyperthyroidism. The chain links TRBV9 to TRBJ2-1; D is undetermined. CDR3 sequence: CASSGARTTGDEQFF. The CDR3 DNA sequence: TGTGCCAGCAGCGGGGCTAGAACAACTGGCGATGAGCAGTTCTTC. Full variable domain (remainder filled in from reference TRBV9 and TRBJ2-1): DSGVTQTPKHLITATGQRVTLRCSPRSGDLSVYWYQQSLDQGLQFLIQYYNGEERAKGNILERFSAQQFPDLHSELNLSSLELGDSALYFCASSGARTTGDEQFFGPGTRLTVL.